Reported below is one TCR beta chain. The target antigen is unknown. The sample originates from a study of graft-versus-host responses after intestinal transplantation. Background on the study: The study gave all recipients anti-thymocyte globulin induction, then tacrolimus and steroids for roughly 3 years. Study-wide results and caveats: Peak levels of circulating GvH clones tracked with early post-transplant HvG declines.

After removal of 6 bases from V and 2 bases from J, the junction contained 6 bases not matched to a gene. The CDR3 covers 14 residues. Germline V CDR1 and CDR2: MNHEY, SVGAGI. Assay used: immunoSEQ multiplex PCR; TCRdb lists only in-frame clones, some missing. The sample holds approximately 100,000 clones, 86% seen once. This sequence was found in a human patient who received an intestinal transplant, so some T cells may come from the graft donor. Sequenced material: PBMCs, taken 255 days after intestinal transplant. The chain carries TRBV6-5 and TRBJ2-7; TRBD1 matches at 8 bases. The CDR3 region is CASSRQGPTYEQYF. CDR3 in DNA: TGTGCCAGCAGCCGACAGGGGCCCACCTACGAGCAGTACTTC.